These T cell receptor beta chains were read from a single sample in a study of T cell responses to AZD1222 COVID-19 vaccine. Sequenced by immunoSEQ multiplex PCR; TCRdb stores in-frame clones only, minus some. The data contain under 110,000 clones, around 83% of them singletons. The sequencing used peripheral blood, collected on day 0 of AZD1222 vaccination. The receptors come from an adult in good health. The CDR3 runs from the conserved cysteine through the conserved F or W. Each record gives: V gene, clone size, J gene, D gene, CDR3 DNA, CDR3 protein. The D gene is left open where the match is weak. Some rows mark clone size as missing; the rest say once, few, many or name a class of expanded clone.

TRBV19	once	TRBJ1-4	.	TGTGCCAGTAGTCGAACTCCGGCTTCGGGGTGGGAAAAACTGTTTTTT	CASSRTPASGWEKLFF
TRBV7-6	few	TRBJ2-3	TRBD2	TGTGCCAGCAGCCTTGGCCGACTAGCGGCCCGGGATACGCAGTATTTT	CASSLGRLAARDTQYF
TRBV20-1	.	TRBJ2-2	TRBD2	TGCAGTGCTAGTGTCGGACTAGCGGGAGAGGTGGAGCTGTTTTTT	CSASVGLAGEVELFF
TRBV10-3	.	TRBJ2-5	.	TGTGCCATCAGTGCGAGCAGTGCGGGGCGAGAGACCCAGTACTTC	CAISASSAGRETQYF
TRBV25-1	once	TRBJ2-5	.	TGTGCCAGCAGTGTCAGCCAGGGGAGGCCACGGGAGACCCAGTACTTC	CASSVSQGRPRETQYF
TRBV4-3	once	TRBJ1-6	.	TGCGCCAGCAGCCAATTTACGGGGTACGATTCACCCCTCCACTTT	CASSQFTGYDSPLHF
TRBV11-2	.	TRBJ2-5	TRBD1	TGTGCCAGCAGCTTAATGGGCGTCAGGGGGCGCTTAGAGACCCAGTACTTC	CASSLMGVRGRLETQYF
TRBV3-1/TRBV3-2	.	TRBJ2-5	TRBD2	TGTGCCAGCAGCCAGGACATAGGACTAGCGGGAGGGCCAGAGACCCAGTACTTC	CASSQDIGLAGGPETQYF
TRBV9	.	TRBJ1-2	.	TGTGCCAGCAGCGGAAGGGGTGGAGATGGCTACACCTTC	CASSGRGGDGYTF
TRBV5-6	.	TRBJ2-7	.	TGTGCCAGCAGCTTCGGGTCAGGTTCCTACGAGCAGTACTTC	CASSFGSGSYEQYF
TRBV20-1	.	TRBJ2-7	.	TGCAGTGTTGCAGATTCCTACGAGCAGTACTTC	CSVADSYEQYF
TRBV18	.	TRBJ1-4	.	TGTGCCAGCTCACCCGGATTAAGGGGGGGCAGCGGAGAAAAACTGTTTTTT	CASSPGLRGGSGEKLFF
TRBV19	.	TRBJ1-3	.	TGTGCCAGTAGGGCCTCCTCTGGAAACACCATATATTTT	CASRASSGNTIYF
TRBV27	.	TRBJ1-4	.	TGTGCCAGCCGTCGGACAGTGCTTGAAAAACTGTTTTTT	CASRRTVLEKLFF
TRBV6-5	.	TRBJ2-7	TRBD1	TGTGCCAGCAGTTCCCCAGGGACAGGGGGCTACGAGCAGTACTTC	CASSSPGTGGYEQYF
TRBV5-8	.	TRBJ2-4	.	TGTGCCAGCAGCTTGGCAGGGGTAAACATTCAGTACTTC	CASSLAGVNIQYF
TRBV9	.	TRBJ2-7	.	TGTGCCAGCAGCGTAGCGGTAAGCTCCTACGAGCAGTACTTC	CASSVAVSSYEQYF
TRBV4-3	.	TRBJ2-5	TRBD1	TGCGCCAGCAGCCAACATATAGGGACAGGGGGCCTGGAGACCCAGTACTTC	CASSQHIGTGGLETQYF
TRBV7-2	.	TRBJ2-2	TRBD2	TGTGCCAGCAGCTTATTTGGGACTATGAACACCGGGGAGCTGTTTTTT	CASSLFGTMNTGELFF
TRBV5-6	.	TRBJ2-1	TRBD1	TGTGCCAGCAGCTCCAGACAGGGCTATGAGCAGTTCTTC	CASSSRQGYEQFF
TRBV5-1	.	TRBJ2-7	TRBD1	TGCGCCAGCAGCTTGGAACAGGGGCGGCACGAGCAGTACTTC	CASSLEQGRHEQYF
TRBV27	few	TRBJ2-7	.	TGTGCCAGCACCCTAGGGGGCGAGCAGTACTTC	CASTLGGEQYF
TRBV4-3	.	TRBJ2-2	TRBD2	TGCGCCAGCAGCCAAGACCCCGGACTAGCCGGGGAGCTGTTTTTT	CASSQDPGLAGELFF
TRBV15	once	TRBJ2-3	TRBD1	TGTGCCACCAGCAACCGACACAGGGGGCCAGATACGCAGTATTTT	CATSNRHRGPDTQYF
TRBV19	once	TRBJ1-2	.	TGTGCCAGTAGTATACAGGGTACCCTTAACTATGGCTACACCTTC	CASSIQGTLNYGYTF
TRBV4-1	.	TRBJ2-4	.	TGCGCCAGCAGCCAATCTTCCCCAGGCATTCAGTACTTC	CASSQSSPGIQYF
TRBV7-6	.	TRBJ1-6	.	TGTGCCAGCAGCTTGGGGGCCAATTCACCCCTCCACTTT	CASSLGANSPLHF
TRBV3-1/TRBV3-2	.	TRBJ2-3	TRBD2	TGTGCCAGCAGCCAAGGCGGGGTGGTAGCGGGACAATATACGCAGTATTTT	CASSQGGVVAGQYTQYF
TRBV5-1	few	TRBJ2-7	TRBD2	TGCGCCAGCACCCCTAGCGGAGGCTCCTACGAGCAGTACTTC	CASTPSGGSYEQYF
TRBV4-3	few	TRBJ2-5	.	TGCGCCAGCAGCCAAGATACGGGGAAGGAGACCCAGTACTTC	CASSQDTGKETQYF
TRBV18	.	TRBJ2-3	TRBD1	TGTGCCAGCTCACCGACAGGGGGTGACACAGATACGCAGTATTTT	CASSPTGGDTDTQYF
TRBV28	.	TRBJ1-2	TRBD1	TGTGCCAGCAGTTTGGGACAGATAACAGACTATGGCTACACCTTC	CASSLGQITDYGYTF
TRBV29-1	.	TRBJ1-6	.	TGCAGCGTTGAGACAGAACCCAATTCACCCCTCCACTTT	CSVETEPNSPLHF
TRBV28	.	TRBJ1-1	TRBD1	TGTGCCACTTCCCGGACAGGGGTGAACACTGAAGCTTTCTTT	CATSRTGVNTEAFF
TRBV5-1	.	TRBJ1-2	.	TGCGCCAGCACCCCGGGGGGGGTCGGTGGCTACACCTTC	CASTPGGVGGYTF
TRBV28	once	TRBJ1-6	.	TGTGCCAGCAGTTTAGGCCTCAGGGATTCACCCCTCCACTTT	CASSLGLRDSPLHF
TRBV27	once	TRBJ1-5	.	TGTGCCAGCAGTTTTATAGGGCCCCCGGGGGGATATGGCAATCAGCCCCAGCATTTT	CASSFIGPPGGYGNQPQHF
TRBV19	.	TRBJ1-1	.	TGTGCCAGTAGTATTCAGGGATCCATGAACACTGAAGCTTTCTTT	CASSIQGSMNTEAFF
TRBV5-1	.	TRBJ2-5	.	TGCGCCAGCACCCCCGGAGGGGGAGGAGCGGAGACCCAGTACTTC	CASTPGGGGAETQYF